This TCR beta chain appears in the sequencing data of a study of blood T cell repertoires in COVID-19. Participants were aged 18 to 89 years from some 24 US areas. The germline V gene has CDR1 KGHSH and CDR2 LQKENI. The V end was cut by 4 bases, the J end by 6 bases, with 12 bases between. The CDR3 has 14 amino acids. As processed by the authors: Amplifying reference gene primers gave estimates of nucleated cell counts. Data came from immunoSEQ multiplex PCR; TCRdb stores just in-frame clones and leaves some out. V and J calls and clone size are given by that table; D and trimming were obtained from the DNA. Of a few hundred thousand clones listed, about nine tenths were seen once; the top ten hold about 10%.

The V call is TRBV18, the J call TRBJ2-2; D unclear. Source material: PBMCs or T cells enriched from blood (not recorded which). The sequence was collected from a woman between 18 and 29 years old who had recovered from COVID-19. CDR3 in DNA: TGTGCCAGCTCACAGTCGAAGGCGGCCGGGGAGCTGTTTTTT. Translated, it gives CASSQSKAAGELFF.